This T cell receptor (beta chain) was recorded in a study of T cells in Graves' hyperthyroidism and ophthalmopathy. The CDR3 regions of TCR beta were amplified from RNA transcripts. First-round RT-PCR with HTBI primers amplified the TCR CDR3 region. TCRdb used MiXCR to reprocess the multiplex PCR reads, holding one entry per CDR3 protein. The sample contains some 370,000 distinct CDR3 sequences, over 12% of which appear only once. This clonotype was seen only once. V was trimmed by 3 bases and J by 0 bases, leaving 9 bases between them. The germline V gene encodes CDR1 SGHDN and CDR2 FVKESK. CDR3 length: 15 residues.

Sequenced sample: blood. The TCR was taken from a man aged 50 to 60 with Graves' ophthalmopathy. This chain links TRBV14 with TRBJ1-3; the D is unclear. The CDR3 is CASSQVQASGNTIYF. The CDR3 nucleotides are TGTGCCAGCAGCCAGGTTCAGGCCTCTGGAAACACCATATATTTT.